This T cell receptor beta chain was retrieved from a study of blood T cell repertoires in COVID-19. Across the whole study: Acute and convalescent COVID-19 samples came from the United States, Italy and Spain.

Methods used by the authors: Scientists estimated how many nucleated cells there were by amplifying reference gene primers. The repertoire was sequenced with immunoSEQ multiplex PCR; TCRdb's copy has only in-frame clones and lacks some. V and J calls and clone size are given by that table; D and trimming were obtained from the DNA. This sample carries a few hundred thousand clones, about nine tenths of them seen once, and the ten largest clones take 1%. The CDR3 has 16 amino acids. CDR1 and CDR2 from the germline V gene are LNHDA and SQIVND (reference sequence). The V gene lost 10 bases and the J gene lost 0 bases, with 18 bases spanning the gap. Recruits, aged roughly 18 to 100 years, lived in 20 to 30 US areas. Exposed volunteers were people who met a COVID-19 case within 2 weeks before study entry.

This receptor was obtained from a young woman who had been exposed to COVID-19. This rearrangement joins TRBV19 to TRBJ1-4; tentatively, D is TRBD1 (5 bases). Sequenced: PBMCs or T cells enriched from blood (not recorded which). CDR3 residues: CATGTGERSTNEKLFF. The CDR3 bases are TGTGCCACCGGTACAGGCGAAAGGTCAACTAATGAAAAACTGTTTTTT.